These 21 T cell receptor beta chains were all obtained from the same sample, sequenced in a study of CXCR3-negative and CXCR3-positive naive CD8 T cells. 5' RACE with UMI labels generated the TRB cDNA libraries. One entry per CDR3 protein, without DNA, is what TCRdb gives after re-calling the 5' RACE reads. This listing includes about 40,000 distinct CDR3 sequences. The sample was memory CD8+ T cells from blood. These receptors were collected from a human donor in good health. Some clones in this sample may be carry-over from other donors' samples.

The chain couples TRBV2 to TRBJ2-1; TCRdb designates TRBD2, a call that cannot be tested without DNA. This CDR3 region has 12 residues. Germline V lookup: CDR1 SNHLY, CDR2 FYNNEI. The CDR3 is CASDGRDNEQFF.

The CDR3 here is CASSLEGPFEAFF. The chain combines TRBV11-2 with TRBJ1-1. The V gene's germline CDR1 is SGHAT and CDR2 FQNNGV. The CDR3 loop spans 13 amino acids.

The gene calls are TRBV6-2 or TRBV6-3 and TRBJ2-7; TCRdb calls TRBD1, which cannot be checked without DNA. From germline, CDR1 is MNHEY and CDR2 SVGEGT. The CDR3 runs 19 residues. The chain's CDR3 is CASSPTFFDGQGAIYEQYF.

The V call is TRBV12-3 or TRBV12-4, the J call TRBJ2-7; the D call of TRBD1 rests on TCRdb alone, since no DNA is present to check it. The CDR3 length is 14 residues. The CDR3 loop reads CASSPGTGRYEQYF.

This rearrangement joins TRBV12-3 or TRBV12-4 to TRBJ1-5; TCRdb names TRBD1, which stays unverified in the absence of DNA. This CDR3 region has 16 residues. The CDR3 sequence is CASQDPTAGGNQPQHF.

CDR3 sequence reads: CASSAPPGQGTDTQYF. V is TRBV5-5 and J is TRBJ2-3; TCRdb calls TRBD1, which cannot be checked without DNA. Germline assignment: CDR1 SGHKS and CDR2 YYEKEE (reference sequence). The CDR3 length is 16 residues.

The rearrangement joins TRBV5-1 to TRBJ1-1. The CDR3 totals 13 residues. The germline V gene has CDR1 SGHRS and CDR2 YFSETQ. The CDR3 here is CASSSNSNTEAFF.

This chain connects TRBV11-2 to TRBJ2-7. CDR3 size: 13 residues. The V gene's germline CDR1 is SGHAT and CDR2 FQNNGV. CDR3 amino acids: CASSTETSYEQYF.

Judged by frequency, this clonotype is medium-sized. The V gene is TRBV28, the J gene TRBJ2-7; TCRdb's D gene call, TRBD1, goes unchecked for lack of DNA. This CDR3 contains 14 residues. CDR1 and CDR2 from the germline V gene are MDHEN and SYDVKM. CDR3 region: CASSLQRRVYEQYF.

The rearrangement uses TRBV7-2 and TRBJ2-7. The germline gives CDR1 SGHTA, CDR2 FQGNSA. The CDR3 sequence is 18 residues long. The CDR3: CASSSESARPYSSYEQYF.

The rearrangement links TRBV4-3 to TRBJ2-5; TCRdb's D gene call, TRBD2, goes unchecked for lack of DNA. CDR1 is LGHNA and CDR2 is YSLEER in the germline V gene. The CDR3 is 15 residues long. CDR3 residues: CVSTPGLSDQETQYF.

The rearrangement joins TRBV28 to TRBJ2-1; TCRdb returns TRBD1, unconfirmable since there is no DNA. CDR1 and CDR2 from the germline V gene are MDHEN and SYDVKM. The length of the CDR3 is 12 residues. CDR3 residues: CASSPGRDEQFF.

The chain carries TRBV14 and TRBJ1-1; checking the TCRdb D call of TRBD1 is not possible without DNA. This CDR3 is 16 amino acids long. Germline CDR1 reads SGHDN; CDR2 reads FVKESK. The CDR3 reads CASSQDGTFLNTEAFF.

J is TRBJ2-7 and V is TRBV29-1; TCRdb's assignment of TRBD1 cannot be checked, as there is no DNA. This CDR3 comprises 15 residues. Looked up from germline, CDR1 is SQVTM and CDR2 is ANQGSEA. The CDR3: CSVESPTGRDYEQYF.

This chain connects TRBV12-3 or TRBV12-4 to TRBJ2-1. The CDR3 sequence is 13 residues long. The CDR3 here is CASAGGSYNEQFF.

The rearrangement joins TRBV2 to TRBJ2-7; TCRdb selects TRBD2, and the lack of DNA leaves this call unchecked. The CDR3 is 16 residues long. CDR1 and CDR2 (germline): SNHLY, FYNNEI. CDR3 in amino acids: CASSQKVLAGHYEQYF. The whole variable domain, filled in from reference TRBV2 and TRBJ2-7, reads EPEVTQTPSHQVTQMGQEVILRCVPISNHLYFYWYRQILGQKVEFLVSFYNNEISEKSEIFDDQFSVERPDGSNFTLKIRSTKLEDSAMYFCASSQKVLAGHYEQYFGPGTRLTVT.

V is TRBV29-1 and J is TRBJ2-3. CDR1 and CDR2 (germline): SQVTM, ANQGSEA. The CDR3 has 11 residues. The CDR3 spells CSVGTGDTQYF.

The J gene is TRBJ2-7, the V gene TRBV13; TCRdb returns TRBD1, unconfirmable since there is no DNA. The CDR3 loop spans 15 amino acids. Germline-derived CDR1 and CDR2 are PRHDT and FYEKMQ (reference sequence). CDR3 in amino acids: CASSLGTGDGYEQYF. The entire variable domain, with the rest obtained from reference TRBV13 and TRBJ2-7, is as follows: AAGVIQSPRHLIKEKRETATLKCYPIPRHDTVYWYQQGPGQDPQFLISFYEKMQSDKGSIPDRFSAQQFSDYHSELNMSSLELGDSALYFCASSLGTGDGYEQYFGPGTRLTVT.

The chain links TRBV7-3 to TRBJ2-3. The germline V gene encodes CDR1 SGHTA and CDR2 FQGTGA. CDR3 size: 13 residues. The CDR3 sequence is CASRENTLDTQYF.

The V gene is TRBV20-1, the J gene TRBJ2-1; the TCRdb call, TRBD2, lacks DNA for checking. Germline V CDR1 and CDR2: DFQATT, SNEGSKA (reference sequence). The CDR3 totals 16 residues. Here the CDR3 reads CSAPYLAGGSDNEQFF.

The chain's CDR3 is CSARWRGEQYF. V gene TRBV20-1 combines with J gene TRBJ2-7; no DNA is available, so the TRBD2 call from TCRdb remains unchecked. This CDR3 spans 11 amino acids. Germline lookup yields CDR1 DFQATT and CDR2 SNEGSKA (reference sequence).